These T cell receptor beta chains were read from a single sample in a study of blood T cell repertoires in COVID-19. TCRdb's table, derived via immunoSEQ multiplex PCR, lists solely in-frame clones and lacks some. The sample includes 90,000 to 120,000 clones, approximately 83% of them seen just once. The sample was peripheral blood. All receptors derive from a woman in her 70s with acute or convalescent COVID-19. Each CDR3 is given with its conserved first and last residue. D genes are given only for firm matches. Size is stated for part of the rows, as once, few or many counts, or as a class when the clone is expanded.

>TRBJ2-1|.|TRBV18|TRBD2
TGTGCCAGCTCATCCTCGACTAGCGGGGGCCGAAATGAGCAGTTCTTC
CASSSSTSGGRNEQFF
>TRBJ1-4|.|TRBV29-1|TRBD1
TGCAGCGTTACCTTTGACAGGGTTGGAATTTCGGTAGATGAAAAACTGTTTTTT
CSVTFDRVGISVDEKLFF
>TRBJ1-1|few|TRBV18|TRBD1
TGTGCCAGCTCTAACCTGGGGGGACAGGGGATCATGAACACTGAAGCTTTCTTT
CASSNLGGQGIMNTEAFF
>TRBJ2-5|.|TRBV10-3|.
TGTGCCATCTCTCGCGCGGACCAAGAGACCCAGTACTTC
CAISRADQETQYF
>TRBJ2-5|.|TRBV5-6|TRBD2
TGTGCCAGCAGCACGGGACTAGGTCTGGAGACCCAGTACTTC
CASSTGLGLETQYF
>TRBJ1-3|.|TRBV11-3|.
TGTGCCAGCAGCTTAGGAGGAGGGCCTGGAAACACCATATATTTT
CASSLGGGPGNTIYF
>TRBJ1-2|once|TRBV9|.
TGTGCCAGCCGCCGGGGGGAGGGGATGAAAAATGGCTACACCTTC
CASRRGEGMKNGYTF
>TRBJ1-1|.|TRBV12-3/TRBV12-4|.
TGTGCCAGCAGTTTTAGTCCCACTGAAGCTTTCTTT
CASSFSPTEAFF
>TRBJ1-6|.|TRBV27|TRBD1
TGTGCCAGCAGTTTAATCCCGGGACAGGGGACGGGCTCCTATAATTCACCCCTCCACTTT
CASSLIPGQGTGSYNSPLHF
>TRBJ2-7|.|TRBV9|.
TGTGCCAGCAGCGTAGTAGGCTCTCGGGGGTTCTCCGAGCAGTACTTC
CASSVVGSRGFSEQYF
>TRBJ1-2|.|TRBV20-1|.
TGCAGTGCTAGTTTGTTAGCTAACTATGGCTACACCTTC
CSASLLANYGYTF
>TRBJ1-6|.|TRBV6-5|TRBD1
TGTGCCAGCAAGGGACAGGGGGCATACTCACCCCTCCACTTT
CASKGQGAYSPLHF
>TRBJ1-4|.|TRBV7-8|.
TGTGCCAGCAGCTTAGACCGCTGGACAAATGAAAAACTGTTTTTT
CASSLDRWTNEKLFF
>TRBJ2-1|.|TRBV5-1|.
TGCGCCAGCAGCATCGGGAGCTCCTACAATGAGCAGTTCTTC
CASSIGSSYNEQFF
>TRBJ2-4|.|TRBV27|TRBD2
TGTGCCAGCAGTTTAATAGCGGGGGGGCGAAACATTCAGTACTTC
CASSLIAGGRNIQYF
>TRBJ1-2|few|TRBV10-3|.
TGTGCCATCAGTGAGTTATCTAGGCAGGGAAACTATGGCTACACCTTC
CAISELSRQGNYGYTF
>TRBJ1-1|.|TRBV7-3|.
TGTGCCAGCAGCCCGGTGGGCAGCAAGAACACTGAAGCTTTCTTT
CASSPVGSKNTEAFF
>TRBJ1-1|.|TRBV7-9|TRBD1
TGTGCCAGCAGCGAGAACAGGGGGCTGACTGAAGCTTTCTTT
CASSENRGLTEAFF
>TRBJ1-3|.|TRBV6-6|.
TGTGCCAGCAGTTACAACTTAAACACCATATATTTT
CASSYNLNTIYF
>TRBJ1-2|.|TRBV7-3|TRBD1
TGTGCCAGCAGCAAGACAGGGGACTATGGCTACACCTTC
CASSKTGDYGYTF
>TRBJ1-1|.|TRBV5-6|.
TGTGCCAGCAGCTCCCTGTTGAACACTGAAGCTTTCTTT
CASSSLLNTEAFF
>TRBJ2-1|.|TRBV4-3|TRBD2
TGCGCCAGCAGCCAAGATTGGCGGGGGGGCATCAATGAGCAGTTCTTC
CASSQDWRGGINEQFF
>TRBJ1-1|.|TRBV28|.
TGTGCCAGCAGCTCAGTGAACACTGAAGCTTTCTTT
CASSSVNTEAFF
>TRBJ1-6|.|TRBV12-3/TRBV12-4|TRBD1
TGTGCCAGTTACCGGGACAGGAATTCACCCCTCCACTTT
CASYRDRNSPLHF
>TRBJ2-2|.|TRBV6-6|.
TGTGCCAGCAGTCACGCCCGAGGCGGGCCGGACGCGGCGGGAACCGGGGAGCTGTTTTTT
CASSHARGGPDAAGTGELFF
>TRBJ2-2|.|TRBV29-1|.
TGCAGCGCCCTAAAACAGGGGAACACCGGGGAGCTGTTTTTT
CSALKQGNTGELFF
>TRBJ2-1|.|TRBV6-1|.
TGTGCCAGCAGTGAAGGTGAGTCGGAGATCGATGAGCAGTTCTTC
CASSEGESEIDEQFF
>TRBJ2-3|.|TRBV9|TRBD1
TGTGCCAGCAGCGTGGACAGGGGACTCCCAGATACGCAGTATTTT
CASSVDRGLPDTQYF
>TRBJ2-2|.|TRBV28|TRBD2
TGTGCCAGCAGCCCTCTACTAGCGGGAGGGGGCACCGGGGAGCTGTTTTTT
CASSPLLAGGGTGELFF
>TRBJ2-4|.|TRBV5-1|TRBD1
TGCGCCAGCAGCCCGGGGACAGGGGAGTCAGGCAAAAACATTCAGTACTTC
CASSPGTGESGKNIQYF
>TRBJ2-1|.|TRBV6-4|TRBD2
TGTGCCACCTCGAATTCCGGGACTAAATACAATGAGCAGTTCTTC
CATSNSGTKYNEQFF
>TRBJ1-1|.|TRBV13|.
TGTGCCAGCAGCCCGGAGGGGATCGACACTGAAGCTTTCTTT
CASSPEGIDTEAFF
>TRBJ2-1|.|TRBV28|TRBD2
TGTGCCAGCAGTCCTGGACTAGCGGGGGGGCGTAGGGACAATGAGCAGTTCTTC
CASSPGLAGGRRDNEQFF